The sequence of this T cell receptor (beta chain) was determined in a study of long-term antiretroviral therapy in people with HIV. Study conclusions and caveats: No data on ART adherence, viral resistance or therapy changes. Pre-ART-expanded clones dominated the repertoire at all time points.

The CDR3 length is 14 residues. Germline CDR1 and CDR2: MNHEY and SVGAGI. Trimming left V 0 bases short and J 3 bases short, with 9 bases between. A minimum of one pre-ART and two post-ART PBMC samples existed for each donor. Concerning this clone itself: The antigen is not known.

With survey level as its setting, the immunoSEQ assay was v3.0. Clones were read by immunoSEQ multiplex PCR, and TCRdb kept only the in-frame ones, dropping some. This repertoire shows tens of thousands of clones, approximately 73% found once; its top ten account for about 5.2%. The gene calls are TRBV6-5 and TRBJ2-7; D may match TRBD1 or TRBD2 (6 bases each). The clonotype was recovered from a middle-aged woman with HIV. The material sequenced was unsorted PBMCs, taken 0.5 years after starting antiretroviral therapy. CDR3 sequence reads: CASSYSRGDYEQYF. The DNA for the CDR3 is TGTGCCAGCAGTTACTCGAGGGGGGACTACGAGCAGTACTTC.